This T cell receptor (beta chain) was recorded in a study of patients and donors after allogeneic stem cell transplantation. CDR3 size: 15 residues. The germline V gene encodes CDR1 MNHEY and CDR2 SMNVEV (reference sequence). J gave up 2 bases and V 6 bases, and 8 bases lay outside the gene matches. TCRdb used MiXCR to reprocess the RT-PCR reads, holding one entry per CDR3 protein. The table has roughly 40,000 distinct CDR3 sequences, more than 30% seen once. This sequence was found in a human donor who was either an allogeneic HSCT recipient or a stem cell or donor lymphocyte infusion donor (not recorded which). It is not recorded whose cells these are; they may come from a transplant donor. The chain combines TRBV27 with TRBJ2-7, with TRBD2 identical over 9 bases. Sample: blood, either unsorted or a sorted T cell fraction (not recorded which). The CDR3 coding sequence is TGTGCCAGCAGCCAACTAGCGGGTACCACCTACGAGCAGTACTTC. It codes for CASSQLAGTTYEQYF.